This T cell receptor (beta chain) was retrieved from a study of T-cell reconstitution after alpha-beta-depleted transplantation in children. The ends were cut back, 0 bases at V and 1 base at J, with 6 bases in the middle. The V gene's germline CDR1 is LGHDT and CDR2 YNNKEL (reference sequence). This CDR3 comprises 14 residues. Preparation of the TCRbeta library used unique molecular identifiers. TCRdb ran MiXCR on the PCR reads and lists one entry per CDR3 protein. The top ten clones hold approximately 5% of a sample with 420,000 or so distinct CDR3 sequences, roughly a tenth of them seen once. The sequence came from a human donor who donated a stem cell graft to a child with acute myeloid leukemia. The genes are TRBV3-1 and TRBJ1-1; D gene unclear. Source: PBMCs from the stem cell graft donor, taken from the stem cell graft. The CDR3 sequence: CASSQDLKNTEAFF. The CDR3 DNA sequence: TGTGCCAGCAGCCAAGATCTTAAGAACACTGAAGCTTTCTTT. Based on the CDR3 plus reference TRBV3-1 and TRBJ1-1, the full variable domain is DTAVSQTPKYLVTQMGNDKSIKCEQNLGHDTMYWYKQDSKKFLKIMFSYNNKELIINETVPNRFSPKSPDKAHLNLHINSLELGDSAVYFCASSQDLKNTEAFFGQGTRLTVV.